The clone carrying this TCR beta chain was detected once. Antigen: not known. This could be a read error, since a much larger clone is one nucleotide away. TCRdb reprocessed the multiplex PCR reads via MiXCR and lists one record per CDR3 protein. The sample has some 83,000 distinct CDR3 sequences; approximately 20% are singletons. This record belongs to a study of breast tumors, draining lymph nodes, adjacent tissues. General study points: Findings are consistent with lymph node origin and intratumoral expansion of most tumor T cells.

Axillary draining lymph nodes of breast cancer patients supplied the node samples. The TCR sequence derives from a female donor with breast cancer. Some clones in this sample may be carry-over from other donors' samples. Material: axillary lymph node tissue.

CDR3 sequence: CATSKDPGAGQPQRF. CDR3 nucleotides: TGTGCCACCAGCAAGGACCCGGGCGCAGGTCAGCCCCAGCGTTTT. V and J are TRBV15 and TRBJ1-5; no clear D. This CDR3 has 15 residues. Germline CDR1 is LNHNV and CDR2 is YYDKDF (reference sequence).